This T cell receptor beta chain was captured in a study of PD-1 blockade in classical Hodgkin lymphoma. Repertoires were generated with immunoSEQ multiplex PCR, while TCRdb's copy carries only in-frame clones and drops some. Here the sample spans 9,500 to 14,000 clones, 80% to 90% being singletons. Time point defined: cycle 4 day 1 (C4D1), after five to seven weeks of nivolumab. Relapse was seen in all patients after autologous stem cell transplantation, and brentuximab vedotin exposure was variable. Isolated CD8+ T cells were derived from thawed PBMCs through magnetic negative selection. About this clone itself: What it binds is not known.

Study-wide results and limits: Exclusion applied to patients who initiated nivolumab less than 1 year following ASCT. Baseline diversity was lower in partial responders and progressors than complete responders.

Germline lookup yields CDR1 GTSNPN and CDR2 SVGIG (reference sequence). The CDR3 covers 13 residues. V lost 1 base and J lost 2, with 9 bases in between. The sample was CD8+ T cells from blood, taken before the fourth cycle of nivolumab. The rearrangement joins TRBV30 to TRBJ2-7; D call uncertain. The TCR sequence derives from a human donor with classical Hodgkin lymphoma. The donor label of this sample is uncertain. The CDR3 loop reads CAWSGDTPYEQYF. The CDR3 bases are TGTGCCTGGAGTGGGGATACACCCTACGAGCAGTACTTC. Variable domain in full (rest from reference TRBV30 and TRBJ2-7): SQTIHQWPATLVQPVGSPLSLECTVEGTSNPNLYWYRQAAGRGLQLLFYSVGIGQISSEVPQNLSASRPQDRQFILSSKKLLLSDSGFYLCAWSGDTPYEQYFGPGTRLTVT.